A single sample is the source of the 28 T cell receptor beta chains below, sequenced in a study of shared clonotypes between healthy human individuals. The naive CD8 subset, CD45RO-negative cells positively selected for CCR7, excluded terminally differentiated effector memory CD45RA+ cells. Libraries were prepared by immunoSEQ multiplex PCR; TCRdb keeps only in-frame clonotypes and omits some of them. Here the sample spans about 680,000 clones, about 90% being singletons. The specimen sequenced was naive CD8+ T cells sorted from blood. Receptors originate from a man aged 25 to 45 in good health.

CDR3 loop: CASSSTRSGELFF. CDR3 DNA sequence: TGTGCCAGCAGCAGTACTAGAAGCGGGGAGCTGTTTTTT. The chain combines TRBV14 with TRBJ2-2; D possibly corresponds to TRBD2 (5 bases). With 5 bases removed from V and 7 bases from J, the gap between germline ends came to 11 bases. Germline-derived CDR1 and CDR2 are SGHDN and FVKESK. The CDR3 extends over 13 amino acids.

V is TRBV28 and J is TRBJ2-5, with TRBD1 as a possible D gene (6 bases). Germline loops: CDR1 MDHEN, CDR2 SYDVKM. This CDR3 comprises 18 residues. V lost 2 bases, J lost 5 bases, and 24 bases lay in between. The CDR3 here is CASSLRGKRQSWWETQYF. CDR3 DNA: TGTGCCAGCAGTTTAAGGGGGAAACGACAGTCCTGGTGGGAGACCCAGTACTTC. The variable domain in full, with the rest retrieved from reference TRBV28 and TRBJ2-5, is DVKVTQSSRYLVKRTGEKVFLECVQDMDHENMFWYRQDPGLGLRLIYFSYDVKMKEKGDIPEGYSVSREKKERFSLILESASTNQTSMYLCASSLRGKRQSWWETQYFGPGTRLLVL.

V gene TRBV28 combines with J gene TRBJ2-7; 11 nucleotides align to TRBD2. The CDR3 consists of 17 residues. Germline values: CDR1 MDHEN, CDR2 SYDVKM. Trimming cost V 5 bases and J 5 bases; bases outside gene matches: 14. CDR3 nucleotides: TGTGCCAGCAGTCATACTAGCGGGAGACCTACGCGCCACGAGCAGTACTTC. Translating gives CASSHTSGRPTRHEQYF.

The rearrangement links TRBV28 to TRBJ2-7, with TRBD2 matching over 7 bases. V gave up 6 bases and J gave up 4 bases; unmatched junction bases: 15. The CDR3 contains 16 residues. Germline CDR1 is MDHEN and CDR2 is SYDVKM. The CDR3 loop is CASSILPMREYYEQYF. The CDR3 DNA reads TGTGCCAGCAGCATTCTCCCGATGCGGGAGTATTACGAGCAGTACTTC.

This clone came up once. At one end, the junction sequence differs from germline, possibly due to a read error. This rearrangement joins TRBV6-5 to TRBJ2-2; D is ambiguous. The CDR3 is 14 residues long. CDR1 and CDR2 (germline): MNHEY, SVGAGI. The CDR3 reads CASSYSAGTGELFF. The CDR3 bases are TGTGCCAGCAGCTACTCCGCTGGGACCGGGGAGCTGTTTTTT.

This chain joins TRBV4-1 and TRBJ1-1; a weak D match, TRBD1 (6 bases). The CDR3 contains 17 residues. Trimming took off 0 bases at V and 0 bases at J, with 14 bases between the two ends. Germline loops: CDR1 MGHRA, CDR2 YSYEKL. Written as DNA, the CDR3 is TGCGCCAGCAGCCAAGATCGCGGGTGGACAGTGAACACTGAAGCTTTCTTT. Translating it yields CASSQDRGWTVNTEAFF.

As concerns this clone: The same CDR3 arises from other DNA sequences in this sample as well. V is TRBV11-2 and J is TRBJ1-1; D not resolved. Trimming left V 1 base short and J 0 bases short, with 9 bases between. CDR1 SGHAT and CDR2 FQNNGV come from the germline V gene. The CDR3 covers 15 residues. CDR3 sequence: CASSLAGRLNTEAFF. The CDR3 DNA follows: TGTGCCAGCAGCTTAGCGGGCAGGTTGAACACTGAAGCTTTCTTT. The whole variable domain, filled in from reference TRBV11-2 and TRBJ1-1, reads EAGVAQSPRYKIIEKRQSVAFWCNPISGHATLYWYQQILGQGPKLLIQFQNNGVVDDSQLPKDRFSAERLKGVDSTLKIQPAKLEDSAVYLCASSLAGRLNTEAFFGQGTRLTVV.

This chain uses TRBV29-1 with TRBJ2-2; D gene uncertain. The CDR3 length is 13 residues. The germline V gene encodes CDR1 SQVTM and CDR2 ANQGSEA. Trimming pared 4 bases from V and 0 bases from J, leaving 6 bases between. The CDR3 loop is CSVGAPNTGELFF. Written as DNA, the CDR3 is TGCAGCGTTGGTGCACCGAACACCGGGGAGCTGTTTTTT.

The rearrangement joins TRBV7-9 to TRBJ2-3; TRBD1 aligns across 8 bases. The CDR3 extends over 16 amino acids. J was trimmed by 2 bases and V by 5 bases; bases with no gene match: 9. Germline V gives CDR1 SEHNR, CDR2 FQNEAQ (reference sequence). DNA of the CDR3: TGTGCCAGCAGCATGCCGCAGGGGGCCTACACAGATACGCAGTATTTT. It codes for CASSMPQGAYTDTQYF.

The chain has TRBV29-1 and TRBJ2-5; no clear D gene. V lost 1 base, J lost 4 bases, and 1 base lay in between. Per germline, CDR1 SQVTM and CDR2 ANQGSEA. The CDR3 contains 10 residues. This chain's CDR3 is CSVEGETQYF. DNA for the CDR3: TGCAGCGTTGAAGGAGAGACCCAGTACTTC.

J is TRBJ2-7 and V is TRBV20-1, with D uncertain. Germline-derived CDR1 and CDR2 are DFQATT and SNEGSKA (reference sequence). The CDR3 spans 11 residues. V was shortened by 1 base and J by 4 bases, with 5 bases between the two germline ends. In DNA, the CDR3 is TGCAGTGCTAGAGCCCCTTACGAGCAGTACTTC. Its translation is CSARAPYEQYF.

This sequence joins TRBV5-1 and TRBJ2-1, with D unresolved. The CDR3 consists of 13 residues. Germline V lookup: CDR1 SGHRS, CDR2 YFSETQ. V dropped 2 bases and J dropped 3 bases, with 6 bases sitting between them. The CDR3 DNA reads TGCGCCAGCAGCTTTGAAAACTACAATGAGCAGTTCTTC. This encodes CASSFENYNEQFF.

This clone came up once. The chain links TRBV29-1 to TRBJ2-5; D not certain. The CDR3 contains 13 residues. CDR1 SQVTM and CDR2 ANQGSEA come from the germline V gene. V shed 1 base and J shed 5 bases, with 11 bases lying between them. The CDR3 nucleotides read TGCAGCGTTGAAGGTCCTTACGGGGAGACCCAGTACTTC. It specifies CSVEGPYGETQYF.

This clone was found once. The rearrangement uses TRBV27 and TRBJ2-7, with 7 bases matching TRBD2. V shed 6 bases and J 3 bases; nucleotides not matched to a gene: 8. Germline CDR1 MNHEY, CDR2 SMNVEV (reference sequence). This CDR3 has 14 amino acids. In nucleotides, the CDR3 is TGTGCCAGCAGCCCCGGGGGGAGGAGCTACGAGCAGTACTTC. Translating gives CASSPGGRSYEQYF.

A note on this clone: This clone may be a read error of a much larger clone one base away. The same CDR3 can be traced to other DNA sequences in this sample. The chain recombines TRBV27 with TRBJ2-7, with 8 bases aligning to TRBD1. The J segment lost 3 bases and the V segment lost 6 bases, leaving 4 bases of the junction unmatched. Germline V gene data show CDR1 as MNHEY and CDR2 as SMNVEV (reference sequence). This CDR3 comprises 13 residues. CDR3 nucleotides: TGTGCCAGCAGCTCGGGACAGGACTACGAGCAGTACTTC. This translates into CASSSGQDYEQYF.

The rearrangement uses TRBV4-3 and TRBJ2-7; no clear D gene. Germline CDR1 and CDR2: LGHNA and YSLEER. Trimming left V 0 bases short and J 0 bases short, with 9 bases between. The CDR3 is made up of 15 amino acids. CDR3 protein: CASSQEGMVSYEQYF. CDR3 nucleotide sequence: TGCGCCAGCAGCCAAGAGGGCATGGTCTCCTACGAGCAGTACTTC.

The V and J genes are TRBV5-4 and TRBJ1-1; a weak D match, TRBD1 (5 bases). The CDR3 sequence is 14 residues long. Trimming left V 3 bases short and J 1 base short, with 10 bases between. Looked up from germline, CDR1 is SGHNT and CDR2 is YYREEE (reference sequence). The CDR3 is CASSSAGQNTEAFF. CDR3 coding DNA: TGTGCCAGCAGCTCAGCAGGACAGAACACTGAAGCTTTCTTT.

The chain is built from TRBV7-9 and TRBJ2-7, with D perhaps being TRBD1 or TRBD2 (5 bases each). Germline V gives CDR1 SEHNR, CDR2 FQNEAQ (reference sequence). The CDR3 is made up of 16 amino acids. Trimming left V 5 bases short and J 2 bases short, with 19 bases between. CDR3 amino acids: CASSRPRDQLTYEQYF. The DNA of the CDR3 is TGTGCCAGCAGCCGCCCCCGGGACCAGCTAACCTACGAGCAGTACTTC.

This clone occurred a few times. The chain employs TRBV30 and TRBJ1-5; D remains unclear. Trimming pared 0 bases from V and 6 bases from J, leaving 12 bases between. Germline CDR1 GTSNPN, CDR2 SVGIG (reference sequence). This CDR3 spans 14 amino acids. This CDR3 is CAWSVQGRGQPQHF. For the CDR3, the DNA is TGTGCCTGGAGTGTACAAGGGAGAGGTCAGCCCCAGCATTTT.

This clone has only a few counts. The rearrangement links TRBV21-1 to TRBJ2-6; the table's D call, TRBD2, has no DNA check behind it. TRBV21-1 is a listed pseudogene. This CDR3 region has 17 residues. CDR3 amino acids: CASSKASGSSGANVLTF. CDR3 DNA sequence: TGTGCCAGCAGCAAAGCTAGCGGGAGCTCTGGGGCCAACGTCCTGACTTTC.

This clone showed up just once. The rearrangement links TRBV5-4 to TRBJ2-1, with 7 bases matching TRBD2. Per germline, CDR1 SGHNT and CDR2 YYREEE (reference sequence). The ends lost 4 bases at V and 0 bases at J; junction bases unmatched: 4. CDR3 length: 15 residues. The CDR3 region is CASSLSGISYNEQFF. The DNA for the CDR3 is TGTGCCAGCAGCCTGAGCGGGATCTCCTACAATGAGCAGTTCTTC.

This sequence joins TRBV28 and TRBJ1-1; D gene unclear. V was pared by 3 bases and J by 6 bases, with 14 bases between. Germline assignment: CDR1 MDHEN and CDR2 SYDVKM. The length of the CDR3 is 14 residues. The CDR3 DNA is TGTGCCAGCAGTTTGTGGTACTCCTCGCCTGAAGCTTTCTTT. Translated: CASSLWYSSPEAFF.

This clone has a single count. The chain is built from TRBV14 and TRBJ2-5; TRBD1 is a possible D gene (5 bases). CDR3 size: 15 residues. Germline CDR1 is SGHDN and CDR2 is FVKESK. Trimming took 4 bases from V and 7 from J, leaving 19 bases between them. CDR3 sequence: CASSPKGLMARTQYF. In DNA, the CDR3 is TGTGCCAGCAGCCCAAAGGGGTTAATGGCGCGGACCCAGTACTTC. The full variable domain, with the rest looked up from reference TRBV14 and TRBJ2-5, is EAGVTQFPSHSVIEKGQTVTLRCDPISGHDNLYWYRRVMGKEIKFLLHFVKESKQDESGMPNNRFLAERTGGTYSTLKVQPAELEDSGVYFCASSPKGLMARTQYFGPGTRLLVL.

The chain combines TRBV5-6 with TRBJ2-1; D is unclear. V dropped 0 bases and J dropped 13 bases, with 8 bases sitting between them. The CDR3 extends over 11 amino acids. CDR1 and CDR2 (germline): SGHDT, YYEEEE. The CDR3 protein is CASSLDREQFF. For the CDR3, the DNA is TGTGCCAGCAGCTTGGACAGAGAACAGTTCTTC.

This sequence joins TRBV27 and TRBJ2-2; no clear D gene. The CDR3 spans 13 residues. V lost 4 bases, J lost 7 bases, and 10 bases lay in between. Germline V gene sequence: CDR1 MNHEY, CDR2 SMNVEV (reference sequence). DNA for the CDR3: TGTGCCAGCAGTTACTCCAGAGGCGGGGAGCTGTTTTTT. This gives the protein CASSYSRGGELFF.

The chain combines TRBV10-2 with TRBJ2-7; maybe TRBD2 (6 bases). This CDR3 is built from 15 residues. Germline V CDR1 and CDR2: WSHSY, SAAADI. V lost 6 bases to trimming and J lost 0 bases, with 15 bases between them. CDR3: CASSELAVSSYEQYF. CDR3 sequence (DNA): TGCGCCAGCAGCGAATTAGCGGTCAGCTCCTACGAGCAGTACTTC.

The chain has TRBV7-8 and TRBJ2-7, with 7 positions matching TRBD2. V gave up 3 bases and J gave up 3 bases; unmatched junction bases: 8. Germline lookup yields CDR1 SGHVS and CDR2 FQNEAQ. CDR3 length: 15 amino acids. The CDR3 DNA is TGTGCCAGCAGCTTGGGCGGGAGCCTTGTCTACGAGCAGTACTTC. Translating gives CASSLGGSLVYEQYF.

The gene calls are TRBV16 and TRBJ2-5, with unresolved D. Germline CDR1 and CDR2: KGHSY and FQNENV. Trimming left V 4 bases short and J 3 bases short, with 9 bases between. There are 13 residues in the CDR3. As DNA, the CDR3 is TGTGCCAGCAGCCCCGGAGTTGAAGAGACCCAGTACTTC. This translates into CASSPGVEETQYF.